The T cell receptor (beta chain) described here comes from a study of identical twins. This CDR3 comprises 13 residues. V was cut by 0 bases and J by 6 bases, with 9 bases left in between. CDR1 and CDR2 (germline): DFQATT, SNEGSKA (reference sequence). This clonotype occurred a few times. Antigen: not known. One entry per CDR3 protein results from TCRdb running MiXCR on the 5' RACE reads. This table holds roughly 720,000 distinct CDR3 sequences, roughly 18% found once. Findings and caveats of the study: Memory repertoires lacked the insertion deficit that abundant cord blood beta clonotypes showed.

These data were also filed under a second study, of T cells expressing NK-cell markers. This second study notes: Seropositivity for HCMV was found in seven of the eight sequenced donors, with one seronegative.

This sequence was found in a woman aged 18-29 years in good health. The genes are TRBV20-1 and TRBJ2-1; no clear D gene. Sequencing used PBMCs. CDR3 coding DNA: TGCAGTGCTAGAGATAGGGTGATCAATGAGCAGTTCTTC. This sequence encodes CSARDRVINEQFF.